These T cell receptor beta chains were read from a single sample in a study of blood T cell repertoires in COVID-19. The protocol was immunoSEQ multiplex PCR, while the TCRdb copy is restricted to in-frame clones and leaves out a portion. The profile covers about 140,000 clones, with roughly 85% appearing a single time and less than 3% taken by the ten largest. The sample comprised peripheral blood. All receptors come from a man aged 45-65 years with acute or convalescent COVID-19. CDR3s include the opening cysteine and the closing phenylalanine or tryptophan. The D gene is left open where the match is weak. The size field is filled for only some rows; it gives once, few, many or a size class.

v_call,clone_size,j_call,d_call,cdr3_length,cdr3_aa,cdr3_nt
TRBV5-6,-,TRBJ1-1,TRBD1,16,CASSWGTGRMNTEAFF,TGTGCCAGCAGCTGGGGGACAGGTCGGATGAACACTGAAGCTTTCTTT
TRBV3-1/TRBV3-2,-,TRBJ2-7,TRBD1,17,CASSQYRDRVRAYEQYF,TGTGCCAGCAGCCAGTACCGGGACAGGGTAAGAGCCTACGAGCAGTACTTC
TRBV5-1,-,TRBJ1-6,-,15,CASSSPGTTNSPLHF,TGCGCCAGCAGCTCGCCCGGGACAACTAATTCACCCCTCCACTTT
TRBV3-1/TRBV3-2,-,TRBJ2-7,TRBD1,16,CASSQPGQGASYEQYF,TGTGCCAGCAGCCAACCCGGACAGGGGGCCTCCTACGAGCAGTACTTC
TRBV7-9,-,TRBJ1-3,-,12,CASSAGGNTIYF,TGTGCCAGCAGCGCCGGGGGAAACACCATATATTTT
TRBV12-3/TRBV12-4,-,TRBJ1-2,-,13,CASSFGQNYGYTF,TGTGCCAGCAGTTTTGGGCAGAACTATGGCTACACCTTC
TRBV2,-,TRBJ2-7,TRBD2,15,CASSEIAGGGLEQYF,TGTGCCAGCAGTGAGATTGCGGGAGGTGGTCTCGAGCAGTACTTC
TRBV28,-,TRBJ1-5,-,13,CASSLQGRQPQHF,TGTGCCAGCAGTCTCCAGGGTCGTCAGCCCCAGCATTTT
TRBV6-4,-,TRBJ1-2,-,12,CASSDSTGIYTF,TGTGCCAGCAGTGACTCGACGGGTATCTACACCTTC
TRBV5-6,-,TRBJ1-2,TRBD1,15,CASSLGTGDFYGYTF,TGTGCCAGCAGCTTGGGGACAGGGGATTTCTATGGCTACACCTTC
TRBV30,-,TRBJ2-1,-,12,CAWSLEGDEQFF,TGTGCCTGGAGTTTGGAGGGCGATGAGCAGTTCTTC
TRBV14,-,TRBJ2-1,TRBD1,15,CASSQLSGGNNEQFF,TGTGCCAGCAGCCAATTGTCAGGGGGTAACAATGAGCAGTTCTTC
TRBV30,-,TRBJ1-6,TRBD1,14,CAWIRTGGASPLHF,TGTGCCTGGATAAGAACAGGGGGAGCTTCACCCCTCCACTTT
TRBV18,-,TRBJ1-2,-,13,CASSPPTVTGYTF,TGTGCCAGCTCACCACCGACAGTAACTGGCTACACCTTC
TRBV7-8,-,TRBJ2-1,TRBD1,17,CASRKGATGDSYNEQFF,TGTGCCAGCAGAAAAGGGGCAACAGGGGACTCCTACAATGAGCAGTTCTTC
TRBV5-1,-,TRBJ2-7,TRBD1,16,CASSKGQGARSLEQYF,TGCGCCAGCAGCAAGGGACAGGGGGCCAGGTCGCTCGAGCAGTACTTC
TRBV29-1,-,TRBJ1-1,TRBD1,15,CSAVPGQGLNTEAFF,TGCAGCGCTGTCCCGGGACAGGGGTTGAACACTGAAGCTTTCTTT
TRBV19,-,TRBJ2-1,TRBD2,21,CASSIISDSGGQGSSYNEQFF,TGTGCCAGTAGTATTATCTCGGATAGCGGGGGCCAAGGGAGCTCCTACAATGAGCAGTTCTTC
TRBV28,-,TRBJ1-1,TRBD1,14,CASSPGQGWTEAFF,TGTGCCAGCAGTCCCGGACAGGGTTGGACTGAAGCTTTCTTT
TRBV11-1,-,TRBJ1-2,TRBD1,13,CASSSQGALGYTF,TGTGCCAGCAGCTCCCAGGGGGCGCTTGGCTACACCTTC
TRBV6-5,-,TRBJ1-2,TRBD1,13,CASNLGQGHGYTF,TGTGCCAGCAACCTGGGACAGGGCCATGGCTACACCTTC
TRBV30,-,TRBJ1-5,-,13,CAWRATGNQPQHF,TGTGCCTGGAGAGCGACGGGTAATCAGCCCCAGCATTTT
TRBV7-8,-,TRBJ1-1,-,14,CASSLAGINTEAFF,TGTGCCAGCAGCTTAGCCGGGATTAACACTGAAGCTTTCTTT
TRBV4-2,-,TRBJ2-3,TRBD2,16,CASSQELAGDGDTQYF,TGTGCCAGCAGCCAAGAACTAGCGGGAGATGGAGATACGCAGTATTTT
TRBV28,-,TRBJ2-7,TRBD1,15,CASSLFWDRTYEQYF,TGTGCCAGCAGTTTATTCTGGGACAGGACCTACGAGCAGTACTTC
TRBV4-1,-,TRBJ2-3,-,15,CASSTDAEDRDTQYF,TGCGCCAGCAGCACGGACGCGGAGGATCGAGATACGCAGTATTTT
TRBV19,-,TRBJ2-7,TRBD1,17,CASSIRTGAILGDEQYF,TGTGCCAGTAGTATCCGGACAGGGGCCATTCTGGGGGACGAGCAGTACTTC
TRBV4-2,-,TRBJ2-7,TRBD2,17,CASSQDPGSGVFYEQYF,TGTGCCAGCAGCCAAGATCCGGGTAGCGGGGTCTTCTACGAGCAGTACTTC
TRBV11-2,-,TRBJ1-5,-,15,CASSLVATGPQPQHF,TGTGCCAGCAGCTTAGTGGCCACAGGGCCTCAGCCCCAGCATTTT
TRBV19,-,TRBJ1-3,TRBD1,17,CASSYRTGANSGNTIYF,TGTGCCAGTAGCTACCGGACAGGGGCGAACTCTGGAAACACCATATATTTT
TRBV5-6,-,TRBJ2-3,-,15,CASSPGGLPTDTQYF,TGTGCCAGCAGCCCCGGAGGACTGCCCACAGATACGCAGTATTTT
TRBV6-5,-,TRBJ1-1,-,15,CASSPEPGKGTEAFF,TGTGCCAGCAGTCCTGAACCGGGGAAAGGGACTGAAGCTTTCTTT
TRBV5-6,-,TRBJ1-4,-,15,CASSLDLGASEKLFF,TGTGCCAGCAGCTTGGATCTGGGGGCGAGTGAAAAACTGTTTTTT
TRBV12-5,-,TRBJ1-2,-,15,CASGPEEGLNYGYTF,TGTGCTAGTGGCCCCGAGGAGGGACTGAACTATGGCTACACCTTC
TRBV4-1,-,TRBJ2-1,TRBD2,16,CASSQAELAAYNEQFF,TGCGCCAGCAGCCAAGCGGAACTAGCGGCCTACAATGAGCAGTTCTTC
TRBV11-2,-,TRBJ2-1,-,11,CASSANNEQFF,TGTGCCAGCAGCGCGAACAATGAGCAGTTCTTC
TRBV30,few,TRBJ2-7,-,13,CAWSVSYRYEQYF,TGTGCCTGGAGTGTTTCCTACCGCTACGAGCAGTACTTC
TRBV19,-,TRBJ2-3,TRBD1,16,CASSMWGQGPTDTQYF,TGTGCCAGTAGTATGTGGGGACAGGGACCCACAGATACGCAGTATTTT
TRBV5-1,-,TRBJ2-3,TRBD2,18,CASSLTALAGGGADTQYF,TGCGCCAGCAGCTTGACCGCTCTAGCGGGAGGGGGCGCAGATACGCAGTATTTT
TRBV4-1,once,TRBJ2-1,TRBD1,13,CASSPGQGYEQFF,TGCGCCAGCAGCCCGGGACAGGGCTATGAGCAGTTCTTC
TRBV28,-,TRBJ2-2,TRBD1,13,CASSRQGSGELFF,TGTGCCAGCAGTCGACAGGGTTCCGGGGAGCTGTTTTTT
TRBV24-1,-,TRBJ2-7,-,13,CATSVSGGYEQYF,TGTGCCACCAGTGTCAGTGGGGGGTACGAGCAGTACTTC
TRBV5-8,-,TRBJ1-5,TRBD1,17,CASSLSQGANSNQPQHF,TGTGCCAGCAGCTTGTCGCAGGGGGCGAATAGCAATCAGCCCCAGCATTTT
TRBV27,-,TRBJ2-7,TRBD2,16,CASSPRLAGATYEQYF,TGTGCCAGCAGTCCCCGTCTAGCGGGGGCAACCTACGAGCAGTACTTC
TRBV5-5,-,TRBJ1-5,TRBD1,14,CASSLEQGAQPQHF,TGTGCCAGCAGCTTGGAACAGGGGGCTCAGCCCCAGCATTTT
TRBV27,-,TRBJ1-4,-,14,CASSLSPGYEKLFF,TGTGCCAGCAGTTTATCCCCGGGTTATGAAAAACTGTTTTTT
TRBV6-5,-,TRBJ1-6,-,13,CASSGRRGSPLHF,TGTGCCAGCAGCGGCAGGAGGGGCTCACCCCTCCACTTT
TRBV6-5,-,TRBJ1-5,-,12,CASTLGHQPQHF,TGTGCCAGCACCTTGGGCCATCAGCCCCAGCATTTT
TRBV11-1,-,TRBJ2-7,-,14,CASSLDSGAREQYF,TGTGCCAGCAGCTTGGACAGCGGGGCTCGCGAGCAGTACTTC
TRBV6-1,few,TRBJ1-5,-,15,CASSPTGYSNQPQHF,TGTGCCAGCAGTCCGACAGGTTATAGCAATCAGCCCCAGCATTTT
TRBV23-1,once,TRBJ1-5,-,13,CASIHPGGQPQHF,TGCGCCAGCATCCATCCCGGGGGACAGCCCCAGCATTTT
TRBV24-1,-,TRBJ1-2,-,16,CATSDPSVGGAKGYTF,TGTGCCACCAGTGATCCCTCCGTCGGGGGGGCGAAAGGCTACACCTTC
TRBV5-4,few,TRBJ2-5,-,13,CASSFEYSETQYF,TGTGCCAGCAGCTTTGAGTACTCGGAGACCCAGTACTTC
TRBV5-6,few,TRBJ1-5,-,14,CASSSGLENQPQHF,TGTGCCAGCAGCTCCGGACTGGAGAATCAGCCCCAGCATTTT